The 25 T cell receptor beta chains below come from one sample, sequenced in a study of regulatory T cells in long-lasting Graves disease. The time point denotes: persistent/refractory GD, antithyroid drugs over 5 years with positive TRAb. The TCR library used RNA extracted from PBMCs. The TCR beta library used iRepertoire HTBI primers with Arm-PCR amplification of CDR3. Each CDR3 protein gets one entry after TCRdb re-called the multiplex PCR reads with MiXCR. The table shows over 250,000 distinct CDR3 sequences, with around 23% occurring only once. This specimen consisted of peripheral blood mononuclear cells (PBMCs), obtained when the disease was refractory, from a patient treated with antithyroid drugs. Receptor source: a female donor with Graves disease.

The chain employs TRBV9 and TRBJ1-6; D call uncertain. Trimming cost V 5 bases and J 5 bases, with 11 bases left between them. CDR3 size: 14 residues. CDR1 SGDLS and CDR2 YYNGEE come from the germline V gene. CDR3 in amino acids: CASSFRLDNSPLHF. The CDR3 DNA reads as TGTGCCAGCAGTTTCCGCTTGGATAATTCACCCCTCCACTTT.

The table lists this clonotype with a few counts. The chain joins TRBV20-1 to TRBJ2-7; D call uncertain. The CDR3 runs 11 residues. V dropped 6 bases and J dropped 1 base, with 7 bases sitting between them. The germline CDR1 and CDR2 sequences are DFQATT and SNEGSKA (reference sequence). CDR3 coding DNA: TGCAGTGCCCTCGCATCCTACGAGCAGTACTTC. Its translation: CSALASYEQYF.

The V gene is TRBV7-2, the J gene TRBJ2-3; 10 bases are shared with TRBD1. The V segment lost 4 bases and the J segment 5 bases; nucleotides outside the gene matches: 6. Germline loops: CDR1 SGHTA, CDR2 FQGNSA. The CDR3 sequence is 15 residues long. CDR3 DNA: TGTGCCAGCAGCTACGACAGGGGGCGGGGAGATACGCAGTATTTT. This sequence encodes CASSYDRGRGDTQYF.

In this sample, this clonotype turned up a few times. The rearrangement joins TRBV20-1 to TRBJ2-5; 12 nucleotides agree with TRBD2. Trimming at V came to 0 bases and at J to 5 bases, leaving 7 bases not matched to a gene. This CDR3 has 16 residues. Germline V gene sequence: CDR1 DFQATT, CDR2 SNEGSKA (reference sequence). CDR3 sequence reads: CSARDLLAGGTETQYF. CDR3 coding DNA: TGCAGTGCTAGAGATCTCCTAGCGGGAGGGACGGAGACCCAGTACTTC.

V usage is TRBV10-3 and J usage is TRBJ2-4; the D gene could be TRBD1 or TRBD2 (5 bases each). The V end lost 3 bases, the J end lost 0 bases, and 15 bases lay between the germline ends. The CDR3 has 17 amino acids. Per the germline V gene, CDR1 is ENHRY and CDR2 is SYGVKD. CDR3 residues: CAISDRGGPVAKNIQYF. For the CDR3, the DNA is TGTGCCATCAGTGATCGGGGCGGGCCCGTAGCCAAAAACATTCAGTACTTC.

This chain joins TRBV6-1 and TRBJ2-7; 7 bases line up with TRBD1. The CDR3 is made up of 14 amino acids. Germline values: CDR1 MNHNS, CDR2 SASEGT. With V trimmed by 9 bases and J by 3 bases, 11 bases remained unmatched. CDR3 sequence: CASDNTGTDYEQYF. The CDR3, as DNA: TGTGCCAGTGATAACACCGGGACAGACTACGAGCAGTACTTC.

CDR3 bases: TGCGCCAGCAGCTTTACAGGGGATCTTTACGAGCAGTACTTC. Protein sequence: CASSFTGDLYEQYF. The genes are TRBV5-1 and TRBJ2-7; 7 bases agree with TRBD1. The CDR3 is made up of 14 amino acids. With 2 bases clipped from V and 4 bases from J, the junction kept 6 bases outside the gene matches. CDR1 is SGHRS, CDR2 YFSETQ, per germline.

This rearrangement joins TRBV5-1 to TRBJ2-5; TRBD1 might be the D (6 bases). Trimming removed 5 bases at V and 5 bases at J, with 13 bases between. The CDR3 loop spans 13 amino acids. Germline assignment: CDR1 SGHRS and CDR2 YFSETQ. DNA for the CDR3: TGCGCCAGCAGAAAATCAGGGGATGAGACCCAGTACTTC. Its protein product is CASRKSGDETQYF.

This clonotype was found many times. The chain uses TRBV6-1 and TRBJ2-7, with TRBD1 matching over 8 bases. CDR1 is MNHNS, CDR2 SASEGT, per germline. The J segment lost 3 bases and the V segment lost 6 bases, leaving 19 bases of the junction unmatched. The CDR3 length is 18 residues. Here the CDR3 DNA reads TGTGCCAGCAGATCTTCTACAGCCCGGGACAGGTTACTCTACGAGCAGTACTTC. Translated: CASRSSTARDRLLYEQYF.

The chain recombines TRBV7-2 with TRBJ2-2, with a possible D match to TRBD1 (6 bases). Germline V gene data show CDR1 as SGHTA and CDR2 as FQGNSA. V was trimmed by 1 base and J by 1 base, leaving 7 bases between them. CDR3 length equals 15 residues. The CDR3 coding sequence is TGTGCCAGCAGCTTAGGGGGACAGAACACCGGGGAGCTGTTTTTT. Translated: CASSLGGQNTGELFF.

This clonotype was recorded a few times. CDR3 protein: CSARTSGMAYEQYF. CDR3 coding DNA: TGCAGTGCCCGGACTAGCGGGATGGCCTACGAGCAGTACTTC. The V gene is TRBV20-1, the J gene TRBJ2-7; 12 bases match TRBD2. The CDR3 is 14 residues long. Germline CDR1 DFQATT, CDR2 SNEGSKA (reference sequence). The J segment lost 2 bases and the V segment lost 6 bases, leaving 5 bases of the junction unmatched.

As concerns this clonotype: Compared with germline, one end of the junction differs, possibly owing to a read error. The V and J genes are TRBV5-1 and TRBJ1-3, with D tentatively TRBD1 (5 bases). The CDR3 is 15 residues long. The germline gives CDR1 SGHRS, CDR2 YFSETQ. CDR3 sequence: CTSSLDTTSGNTIYF. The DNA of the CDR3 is TGCACCAGCAGCTTGGACACCACCTCTGGAAACACCATATATTTT. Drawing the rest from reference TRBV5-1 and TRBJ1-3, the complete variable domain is KAGVTQTPRYLIKTRGQQVTLSCSPISGHRSVSWYQQTPGQGLQFLFEYFSETQRNKGNFPGRFSGRQFSNSRSEMNVSTLELGDSALYLCTSSLDTTSGNTIYFGEGSWLTVV.

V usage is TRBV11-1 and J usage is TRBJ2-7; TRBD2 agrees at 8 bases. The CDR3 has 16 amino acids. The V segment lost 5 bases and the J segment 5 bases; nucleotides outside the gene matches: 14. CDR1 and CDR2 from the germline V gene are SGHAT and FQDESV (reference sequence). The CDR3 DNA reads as TGTGCCAGCAGCCAACGGGGACTAGGGGATTCGGACGAGCAGTACTTC. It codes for CASSQRGLGDSDEQYF.

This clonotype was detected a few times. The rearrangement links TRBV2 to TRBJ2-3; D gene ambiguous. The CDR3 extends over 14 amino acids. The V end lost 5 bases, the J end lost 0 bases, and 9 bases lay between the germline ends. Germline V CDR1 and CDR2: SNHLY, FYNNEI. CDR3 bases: TGTGCCAGCAGTCTAGACCATAGCACAGATACGCAGTATTTT. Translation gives CASSLDHSTDTQYF.

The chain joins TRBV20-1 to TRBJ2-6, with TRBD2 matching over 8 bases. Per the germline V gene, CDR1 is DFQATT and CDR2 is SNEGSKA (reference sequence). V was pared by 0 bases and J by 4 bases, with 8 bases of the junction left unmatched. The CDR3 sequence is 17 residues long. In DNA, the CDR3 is TGCAGTGCTAGAGATCGACTAGCGACGACCGGGGCCAACGTCCTGACTTTC. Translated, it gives CSARDRLATTGANVLTF.

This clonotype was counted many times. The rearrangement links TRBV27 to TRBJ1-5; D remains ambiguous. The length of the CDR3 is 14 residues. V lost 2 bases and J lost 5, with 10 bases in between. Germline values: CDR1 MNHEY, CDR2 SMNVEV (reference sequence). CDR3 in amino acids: CASSLSRTYQPQHF. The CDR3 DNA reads TGTGCCAGCAGTTTAAGTAGGACGTATCAGCCCCAGCATTTT.

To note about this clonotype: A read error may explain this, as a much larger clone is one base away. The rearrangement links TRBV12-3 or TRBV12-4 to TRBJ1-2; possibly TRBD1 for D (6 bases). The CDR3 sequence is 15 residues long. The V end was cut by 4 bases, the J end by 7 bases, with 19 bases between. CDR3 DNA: TGTGCCAGCAGTTCCCCGGGCAGGGGTTCTTTTGGCTACACCTTC. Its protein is CASSSPGRGSFGYTF.

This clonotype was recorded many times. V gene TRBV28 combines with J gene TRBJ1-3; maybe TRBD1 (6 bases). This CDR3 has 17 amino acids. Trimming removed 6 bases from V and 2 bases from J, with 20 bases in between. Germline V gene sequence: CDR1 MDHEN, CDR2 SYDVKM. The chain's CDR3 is CASSRLQGLVAGNTIYF. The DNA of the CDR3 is TGTGCCAGCAGCCGCCTACAGGGATTGGTGGCTGGAAACACCATATATTTT.

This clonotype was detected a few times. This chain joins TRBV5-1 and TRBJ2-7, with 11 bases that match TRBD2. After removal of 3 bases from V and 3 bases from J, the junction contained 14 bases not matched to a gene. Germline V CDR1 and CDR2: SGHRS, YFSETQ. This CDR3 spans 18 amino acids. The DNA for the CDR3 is TGCGCCAGCAGCTCATCGGGGACTAGCGGAAGTGAGATCTACGAGCAGTACTTC. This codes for CASSSSGTSGSEIYEQYF.

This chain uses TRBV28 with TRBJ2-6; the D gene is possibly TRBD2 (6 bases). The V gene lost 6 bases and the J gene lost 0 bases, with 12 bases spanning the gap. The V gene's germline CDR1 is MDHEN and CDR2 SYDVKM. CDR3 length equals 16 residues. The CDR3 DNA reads TGTGCCAGCAGCGACCCGGGGGTCTCTGGGGCCAACGTCCTGACTTTC. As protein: CASSDPGVSGANVLTF.

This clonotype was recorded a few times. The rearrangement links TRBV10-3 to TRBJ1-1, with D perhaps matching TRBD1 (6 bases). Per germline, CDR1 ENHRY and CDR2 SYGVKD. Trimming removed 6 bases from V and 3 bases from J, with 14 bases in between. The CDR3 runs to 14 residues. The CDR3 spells CAIRVRQEDTEAFF. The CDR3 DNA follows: TGTGCCATCAGAGTAAGACAGGAAGACACTGAAGCTTTCTTT.

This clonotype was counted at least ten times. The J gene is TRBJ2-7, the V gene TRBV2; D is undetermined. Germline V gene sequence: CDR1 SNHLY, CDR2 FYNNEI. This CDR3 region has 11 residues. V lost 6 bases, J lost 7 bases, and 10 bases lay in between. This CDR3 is CASSAVGEQYF. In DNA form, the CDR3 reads TGTGCCAGCAGCGCCGTTGGGGAGCAGTACTTC. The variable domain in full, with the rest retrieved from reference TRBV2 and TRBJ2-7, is EPEVTQTPSHQVTQMGQEVILRCVPISNHLYFYWYRQILGQKVEFLVSFYNNEISEKSEIFDDQFSVERPDGSNFTLKIRSTKLEDSAMYFCASSAVGEQYFGPGTRLTVT.

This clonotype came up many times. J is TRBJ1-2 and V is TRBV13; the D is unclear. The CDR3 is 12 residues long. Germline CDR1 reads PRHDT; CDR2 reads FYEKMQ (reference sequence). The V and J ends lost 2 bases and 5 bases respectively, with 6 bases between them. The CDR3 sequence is CASSLTVYGYTF. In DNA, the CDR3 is TGTGCCAGCAGCTTAACGGTTTATGGCTACACCTTC.

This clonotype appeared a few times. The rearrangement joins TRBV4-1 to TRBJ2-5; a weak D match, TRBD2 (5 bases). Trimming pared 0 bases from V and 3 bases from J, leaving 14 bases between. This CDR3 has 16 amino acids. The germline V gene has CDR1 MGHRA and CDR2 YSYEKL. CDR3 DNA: TGCGCCAGCAGCCAAGATCTTGGGAGCGGAAAAGAGACCCAGTACTTC. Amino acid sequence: CASSQDLGSGKETQYF.

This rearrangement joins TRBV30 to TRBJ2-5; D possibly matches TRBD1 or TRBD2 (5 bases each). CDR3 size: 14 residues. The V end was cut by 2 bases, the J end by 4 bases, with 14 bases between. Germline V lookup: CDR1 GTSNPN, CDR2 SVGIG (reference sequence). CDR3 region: CAWSRGPVAETQYF. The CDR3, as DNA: TGTGCCTGGAGTCGGGGCCCAGTCGCAGAGACCCAGTACTTC. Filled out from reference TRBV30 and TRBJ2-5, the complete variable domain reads SQTIHQWPATLVQPVGSPLSLECTVEGTSNPNLYWYRQAAGRGLQLLFYSVGIGQISSEVPQNLSASRPQDRQFILSSKKLLLSDSGFYLCAWSRGPVAETQYFGPGTRLLVL.